The clone carrying this TCR beta chain came up many times. Antigen: not known. These data are taken from a study of T cells in Graves' hyperthyroidism and ophthalmopathy. Study-wide context: Before any treatment, at initial diagnosis, peripheral blood was collected. Study findings and constraints: Stable hyperthyroidism was told apart from ophthalmopathy by a model built on 13 V-J features. A median about 6.2 months before onset, the model predicted ophthalmopathy.

Uncontrolled infections, other autoimmune diseases, pregnancy or lactation led to exclusion of patients. V dropped 1 base and J dropped 4 bases, with 8 bases sitting between them. Germline V gene sequence: CDR1 GTSNPN, CDR2 SVGIG (reference sequence). The CDR3 consists of 13 residues. Researchers took RNA transcripts and amplified the TCR beta CDR3 regions from them. The HTBI primer set served for first-round RT-PCR of the TCR CDR3. From the multiplex PCR reads, TCRdb called clonotypes with MiXCR, one entry per CDR3 protein. Altogether over 250,000 distinct CDR3 sequences are present, less than 30% being singletons, with the ten largest covering about 25%.

Sequencing used blood. V and J are TRBV30 and TRBJ1-5; maybe TRBD1 (6 bases). The source of this sequence is a man aged 40-55 years with Graves' hyperthyroidism that later progressed to Graves' ophthalmopathy. As DNA, the CDR3 is TGTGCCTGGAGTGGTACAGGGAATCAGCCCCAGCATTTT. This codes for CAWSGTGNQPQHF.